The entry that follows covers one T cell receptor gamma chain sequence. This clone was recorded a few times. No antigen is known for it. This likely traces to a read error, being one base from a far larger clone. The CDR3 sequence holds 17 residues, the cysteine and phenylalanine included. The only DNA kept is the CDR3, 51 bases in frame from the first base. Clipping removes 7 bases from V and 0 bases from J, with 18 as the unmatched junction base count. The germline V gene (reference sequence) sets CDR1 to VTNTFY and CDR2 to YDVSTARD. This specimen belongs to a study of gamma-delta chains in newborns, infants, children (dated 2019 in TCRdb). Background on the whole study: According to the title of the study, polyclonal expansion of innate gammadelta T cells immediately after birth is driven by microbial exposure. Right after human newborns were born, the researchers looked at the way microbial exposure shaped their populations of innate gammadelta T cells.

Sequencing used an Illumina MiSeq. After TCRdb called clones again from the public reads with CATT, rows with identical DNA were merged. The sample table holds hundreds of gamma-chain clones, of which 2% to 2.5% were seen once. The ten largest clones add up to 20% to 25% of the sample. Material: blood. The rearranged segments are TRGV3 and TRGJ1 or TRGJ2. The receptor comes from a child who was a newborn, infant or young child, either healthy, febrile or measles-vaccinated (not recorded which). The nucleotides read TGTGCCACCTGCGATGCTTTACCGAGCCCGAATTATTATAAGAAACTCTTT. Its translation reads: CATCDALPSPNYYKKLF.